This T cell receptor beta chain originates from a study of control samples from healthy donors and cancer patients. Generated by immunoSEQ multiplex PCR, the TCRdb table keeps only in-frame clones and is missing some. The sample includes some 79,000 clones, more than 85% seen only once; the top ten take about 4%. Germline-derived CDR1 and CDR2 are LNHDA and SQIVND (reference sequence). The ends were cut back, 4 bases at V and 8 bases at J, with 20 bases in the middle. This CDR3 region has 15 residues. The V and J genes are TRBV19 and TRBJ1-2; tentatively, D is TRBD1 (5 bases). The TCR sequence derives from a woman aged 50 to 60 in good health. Source material: blood. CDR3 sequence reads: CASSTPGTQAHGYTF. In nucleotides, the CDR3 is TGTGCCAGTAGTACCCCCGGGACTCAGGCCCACGGCTACACCTTC. Full variable domain (outside the CDR3, taken from reference TRBV19 and TRBJ1-2): DGGITQSPKYLFRKEGQNVTLSCEQNLNHDAMYWYRQDPGQGLRLIYYSQIVNDFQKGDIAEGYSVSREKKESFPLTVTSAQKNPTAFYLCASSTPGTQAHGYTFGSGTRLTVV.